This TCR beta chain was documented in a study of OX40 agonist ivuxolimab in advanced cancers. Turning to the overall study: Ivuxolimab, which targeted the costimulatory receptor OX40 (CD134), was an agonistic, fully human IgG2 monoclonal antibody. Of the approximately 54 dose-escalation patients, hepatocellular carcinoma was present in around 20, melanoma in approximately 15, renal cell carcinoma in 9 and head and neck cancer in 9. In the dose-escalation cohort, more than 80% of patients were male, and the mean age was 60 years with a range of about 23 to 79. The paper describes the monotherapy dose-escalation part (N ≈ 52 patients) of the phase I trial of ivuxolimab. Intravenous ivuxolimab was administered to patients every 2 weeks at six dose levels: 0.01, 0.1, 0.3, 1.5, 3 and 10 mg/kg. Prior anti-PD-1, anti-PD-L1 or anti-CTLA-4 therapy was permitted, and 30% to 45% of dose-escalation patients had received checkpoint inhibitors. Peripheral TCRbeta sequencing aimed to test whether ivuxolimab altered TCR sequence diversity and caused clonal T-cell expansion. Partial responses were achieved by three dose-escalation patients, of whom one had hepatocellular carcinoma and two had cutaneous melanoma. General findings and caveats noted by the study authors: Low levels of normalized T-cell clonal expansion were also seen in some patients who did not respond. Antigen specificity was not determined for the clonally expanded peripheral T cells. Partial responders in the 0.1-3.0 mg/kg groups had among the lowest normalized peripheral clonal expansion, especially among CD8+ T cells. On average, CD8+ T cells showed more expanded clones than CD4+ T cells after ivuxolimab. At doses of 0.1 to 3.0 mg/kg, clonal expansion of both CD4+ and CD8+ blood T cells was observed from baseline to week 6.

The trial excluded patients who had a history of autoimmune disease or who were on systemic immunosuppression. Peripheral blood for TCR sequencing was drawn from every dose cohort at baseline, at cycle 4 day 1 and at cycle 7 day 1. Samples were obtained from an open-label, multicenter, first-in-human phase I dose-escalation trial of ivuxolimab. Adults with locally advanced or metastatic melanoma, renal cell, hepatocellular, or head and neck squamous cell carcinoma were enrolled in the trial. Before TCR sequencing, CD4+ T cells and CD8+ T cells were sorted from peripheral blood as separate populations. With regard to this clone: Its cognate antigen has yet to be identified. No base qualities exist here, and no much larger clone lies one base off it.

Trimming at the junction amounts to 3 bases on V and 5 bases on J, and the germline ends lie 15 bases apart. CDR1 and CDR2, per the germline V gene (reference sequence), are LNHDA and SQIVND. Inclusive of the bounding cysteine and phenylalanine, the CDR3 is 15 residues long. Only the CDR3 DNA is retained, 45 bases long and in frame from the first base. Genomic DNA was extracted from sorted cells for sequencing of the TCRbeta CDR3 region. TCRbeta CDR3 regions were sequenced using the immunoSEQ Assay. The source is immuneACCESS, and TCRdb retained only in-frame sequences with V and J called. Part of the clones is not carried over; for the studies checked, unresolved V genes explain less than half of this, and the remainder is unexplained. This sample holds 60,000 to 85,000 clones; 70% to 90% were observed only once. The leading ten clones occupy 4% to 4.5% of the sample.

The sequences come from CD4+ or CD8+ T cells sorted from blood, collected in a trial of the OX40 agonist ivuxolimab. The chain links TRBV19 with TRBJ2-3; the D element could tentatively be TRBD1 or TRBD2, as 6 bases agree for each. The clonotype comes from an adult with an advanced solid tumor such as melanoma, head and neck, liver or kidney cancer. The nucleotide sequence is TGTGCCAGTAGTATGGAGGGGGACTCGAGAGATACGCAGTATTTT. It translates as CASSMEGDSRDTQYF.